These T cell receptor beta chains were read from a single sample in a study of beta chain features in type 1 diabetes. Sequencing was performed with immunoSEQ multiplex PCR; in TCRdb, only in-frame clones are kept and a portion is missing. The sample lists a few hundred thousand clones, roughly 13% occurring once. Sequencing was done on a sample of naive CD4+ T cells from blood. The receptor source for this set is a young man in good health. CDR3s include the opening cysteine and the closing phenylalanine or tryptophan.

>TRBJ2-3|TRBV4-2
CASSPPRPGGRPSGHTDTQYF
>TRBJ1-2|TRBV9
CASSVEGHGDYGYTF
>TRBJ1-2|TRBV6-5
CASSSRFGFGYTF
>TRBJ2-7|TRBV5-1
CASSSGASSYEQYF
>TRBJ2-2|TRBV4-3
CASSRRTDGGGELFF
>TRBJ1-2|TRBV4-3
CASSQERGTGYGYTF
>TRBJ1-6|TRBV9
CASSVGRGTPLHF
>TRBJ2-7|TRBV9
CASSSGGAPYEQYF
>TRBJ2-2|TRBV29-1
CSVAGARPAGELFF
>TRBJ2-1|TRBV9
CASSVAPRDEQFF
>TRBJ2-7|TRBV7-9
CASSSHTLAEQYF
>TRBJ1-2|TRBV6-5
CASSYSEINYGYTF
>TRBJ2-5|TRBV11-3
CASSFDLSGQETQYF
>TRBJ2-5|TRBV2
CASSSGGRETQYF
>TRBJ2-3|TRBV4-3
CASSSDRQDTQYF
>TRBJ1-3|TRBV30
CAWTAGLGNTIYF
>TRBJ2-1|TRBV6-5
CASRGLVPLGEQFF
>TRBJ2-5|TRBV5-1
CASRTLQETQYF
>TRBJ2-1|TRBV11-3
CASSLLLAGVENEQFF
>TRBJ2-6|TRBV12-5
CASGTGAGANVLTF
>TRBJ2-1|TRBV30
CAWSAGLAGHNEQFF
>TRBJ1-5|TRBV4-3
CASSPERLNQPQHF
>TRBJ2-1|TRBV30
CAWGGGSGRLNEQFF
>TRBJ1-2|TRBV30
CAWSPDRASFYGYTF